These T cell receptor beta chains were read from a single sample in a study of response to subunit inactivated influenza vaccine. MiXCR was run by TCRdb on the RT-PCR reads, yielding one entry per CDR3 protein. The sample holds about 540,000 distinct CDR3 sequences, around 25% seen once. These data also formed part of another study, on T cells expressing NK-cell markers.

The sequenced sample was CD4+ T cells sorted from PBMCs, obtained 11 to 12 days after vaccination. These receptor sequences come from a man between 45 and 60 years old who received an inactivated influenza vaccine. Each CDR3 is given with its conserved first and last residue. D genes are given only for firm matches. Expanded clones are given a class, and other clones once, few, many or no size at all.

D gene	clone size	CDR3 length	V gene	J gene	CDR3 protein	CDR3 DNA
.	.	12	TRBV7-8	TRBJ2-5	CASSPVPETQYF	TGTGCCAGCAGCCCGGTGCCGGAGACCCAGTACTTC
.	.	15	TRBV20-1	TRBJ1-2	CSARDDLGNRYGYTF	TGCAGTGCTAGAGATGATCTGGGGAATCGCTATGGCTACACCTTC
.	few	13	TRBV7-2	TRBJ1-1	CASSFGTFTEAFF	TGTGCCAGCAGCTTCGGGACCTTCACTGAAGCTTTCTTT
.	many	12	TRBV29-1	TRBJ2-1	CSAPNKGRGQFF	TGCAGCGCCCCCAACAAGGGCCGGGGACAGTTCTTC
.	.	13	TRBV9	TRBJ2-5	CASSVMGPETQYF	TGTGCCAGCAGCGTAATGGGGCCCGAGACCCAGTACTTC
.	.	13	TRBV5-1	TRBJ2-7	CASREGPGYEQYF	TGCGCCAGCAGAGAGGGCCCTGGATACGAGCAGTACTTC
.	few	13	TRBV15	TRBJ2-7	CATSRDPDYEQYF	TGTGCCACCAGCAGAGATCCGGACTACGAGCAGTACTTC
TRBD1	.	14	TRBV12-3/TRBV12-4	TRBJ2-5	CASRPGQVQETQYF	TGTGCCAGCAGGCCAGGACAGGTTCAAGAGACCCAGTACTTC
.	few	14	TRBV28	TRBJ1-1	CASSRQAGQGEAFF	TGTGCCAGCAGTCGACAGGCGGGGCAGGGTGAAGCTTTCTTT
.	many	15	TRBV5-1	TRBJ2-1	CASSLDGISYNEQFF	TGCGCCAGCAGCTTGGACGGGATAAGCTACAATGAGCAGTTCTTC
TRBD1	.	13	TRBV24-1	TRBJ1-1	CATRGQGRNEAFF	TGTGCCACCAGGGGACAGGGGCGGAATGAAGCTTTCTTT
.	.	16	TRBV7-6	TRBJ2-5	CASSPGRTPRGETQYF	TGTGCCAGCAGCCCGGGGCGGACCCCCCGGGGAGAGACCCAGTACTTC
.	.	13	TRBV29-1	TRBJ1-2	CSVEGGFGYGYTF	TGCAGCGTTGAAGGGGGGTTTGGCTATGGCTACACCTTC
.	few	12	TRBV2	TRBJ2-7	CASTLGSYEQYF	TGTGCCAGCACCCTCGGTTCCTACGAGCAGTACTTC
TRBD2	many	15	TRBV5-1	TRBJ2-5	CASSQGLAGTETQYF	TGCGCCAGCAGCCAGGGACTAGCGGGAACGGAGACCCAGTACTTC
.	.	10	TRBV2	TRBJ1-4	CASRSSTSFF	TGTGCCAGCAGATCCAGTACCTCGTTTTTT
.	.	14	TRBV5-1	TRBJ2-7	CASSSGALSYEQYF	TGCGCCAGCAGCTCAGGGGCACTCTCCTACGAGCAGTACTTC
.	.	15	TRBV20-1	TRBJ2-5	CSARERLVGQETQYF	TGCAGTGCTAGAGAACGACTAGTTGGACAAGAGACCCAGTACTTC
.	few	14	TRBV3-1	TRBJ1-5	CASSQARGNQPQHF	TGTGCCAGCAGCCAAGCTAGAGGCAATCAGCCCCAGCATTTT
TRBD1	.	15	TRBV18	TRBJ1-6	CASSRGQGDNSPLHF	TGTGCCAGCTCGCGCGGACAGGGGGATAATTCACCCCTCCACTTT
TRBD1	.	13	TRBV10-1	TRBJ1-1	CACQRQGGTEAFF	TGCGCCTGTCAAAGACAGGGTGGCACTGAAGCTTTCTTT
.	.	14	TRBV25-1	TRBJ2-5	CASSEFGREETQYF	TGTGCCAGCAGTGAATTTGGCAGGGAAGAGACCCAGTACTTC
.	.	14	TRBV5-5	TRBJ2-2	CASSSFSNTGELFF	TGTGCCAGCAGCTCCTTTTCGAACACCGGGGAGCTGTTTTTT
.	.	15	TRBV5-1	TRBJ2-5	CASSLGPGVQETQYF	TGCGCCAGCAGCTTGGGGCCCGGGGTCCAAGAGACCCAGTACTTC
.	few	15	TRBV12-3/TRBV12-4	TRBJ1-3	CASSAGPHSGNTIYF	TGTGCCAGCAGTGCGGGCCCTCACTCTGGAAACACCATATATTTT
.	.	15	TRBV7-2	TRBJ2-3	CASSFYGGAPDTQYF	TGTGCCAGCAGCTTCTATGGGGGGGCTCCAGATACGCAGTATTTT
.	few	16	TRBV7-9	TRBJ2-1	CASSSSWGGNKDEQFF	TGTGCCAGCAGCTCCAGTTGGGGGGGCAATAAGGATGAGCAGTTCTTC
.	.	15	TRBV5-4	TRBJ1-2	CASSPQHRDNYGYTF	TGTGCCAGCAGCCCGCAACACAGGGATAACTATGGCTACACCTTC
.	.	15	TRBV7-2	TRBJ2-1	CASSLVSGTNNEQFF	TGTGCCAGCAGCTTAGTGTCGGGCACCAACAATGAGCAGTTCTTC
.	.	15	TRBV5-1	TRBJ2-3	CASSSGGGGTDTQYF	TGCGCCAGCAGTTCTGGCGGCGGCGGCACAGATACGCAGTATTTT
TRBD2	.	18	TRBV11-2	TRBJ2-5	CASSFFPPTSGRGETQYF	TGTGCCAGCAGCTTTTTCCCCCCCACTAGCGGGAGGGGGGAGACCCAGTACTTC
.	.	13	TRBV30	TRBJ1-5	CAWSDRGGQPQHF	TGTGCCTGGAGTGATCGGGGGGGTCAGCCCCAGCATTTT
.	.	14	TRBV7-9	TRBJ2-2	CASSPSFGTGELFF	TGTGCCAGCAGCCCTTCATTTGGCACCGGGGAGCTGTTTTTT
.	few	13	TRBV7-9	TRBJ2-1	CASTGTTYNEQFF	TGTGCCAGCACCGGGACAACCTACAATGAGCAGTTCTTC
.	few	13	TRBV3-1	TRBJ1-1	CASSHSGGEPAFF	TGTGCCAGCAGCCATTCTGGGGGCGAACCCGCTTTCTTT
.	.	13	TRBV20-1	TRBJ2-4	CSATLLAKNIQYF	TGCAGTGCTACGCTCCTAGCCAAAAACATTCAGTACTTC
TRBD2	.	14	TRBV5-1	TRBJ2-7	CASSPGGGSAKRYF	TGCGCCAGCAGCCCGGGGGGAGGGTCGGCTAAAAGGTACTTC
.	.	16	TRBV4-3	TRBJ2-3	CASSQVAAQSTDTQYF	TGCGCCAGCAGCCAAGTCGCGGCACAGTCCACAGATACGCAGTATTTT
.	few	13	TRBV12-3/TRBV12-4	TRBJ1-1	CASSLFGNTEAFF	TGTGCCAGCAGTTTATTTGGAAACACTGAAGCTTTCTTT
.	few	13	TRBV11-2	TRBJ1-1	CASILWGAAEAFF	TGTGCCAGCATCCTTTGGGGAGCCGCTGAAGCTTTCTTT
.	many	15	TRBV5-1	TRBJ2-4	CASSLGDLLGNIQYF	TGCGCCAGCAGCTTGGGTGACCTCCTTGGGAACATTCAGTACTTC
.	.	16	TRBV11-2	TRBJ1-1	CASSLVGPPMNTEAFF	TGTGCCAGCAGCTTAGTAGGACCACCAATGAACACTGAAGCTTTCTTT
TRBD1	.	14	TRBV5-1	TRBJ1-1	CASSIRTGDTEAFF	TGCGCCAGCAGCATTCGGACAGGGGATACTGAAGCTTTCTTT
.	few	18	TRBV5-6	TRBJ2-3	CASSLAPGSTPSTDTQYF	TGTGCCAGCAGCTTGGCCCCAGGGTCAACCCCTAGCACAGATACGCAGTATTTT
TRBD1	many	14	TRBV20-1	TRBJ1-5	CSASPRQGYQPQHF	TGCAGTGCTAGTCCAAGACAGGGGTATCAGCCCCAGCATTTT
TRBD2	few	14	TRBV29-1	TRBJ2-3	CSVELAGVEDTQYF	TGCAGCGTTGAATTAGCGGGAGTTGAGGATACGCAGTATTTT
.	.	20	TRBV15	TRBJ2-5	CATSRGFEEGVRILRETQYF	TGTGCCACCAGCAGAGGTTTTGAGGAGGGAGTAAGGATTTTGCGAGAGACCCAGTACTTC
.	few	14	TRBV4-2	TRBJ1-6	CASSQDQRYSPLHF	TGTGCCAGCAGCCAAGATCAGAGGTATTCACCCCTCCACTTT
TRBD2	few	17	TRBV14	TRBJ2-3	CASSQETSLAGTDTQYF	TGTGCCAGCAGCCAAGAGACATCACTAGCGGGCACAGATACGCAGTATTTT
.	.	13	TRBV6-2/TRBV6-3	TRBJ2-7	CASRLMGSHEQYF	TGTGCCAGCAGATTAATGGGGTCCCACGAGCAGTACTTC
.	.	15	TRBV7-9	TRBJ2-7	CASSHRDMGRNEQYF	TGTGCCAGCAGCCACCGGGACATGGGGCGGAACGAGCAGTACTTC
.	.	15	TRBV6-2/TRBV6-3	TRBJ2-3	CASRHSAGNTDTQYF	TGTGCCAGCAGACACTCTGCGGGGAACACAGATACGCAGTATTTT
.	.	13	TRBV30	TRBJ2-5	CAWSRGLGETQYF	TGTGCCTGGAGTCGGGGACTGGGAGAGACCCAGTACTTC
TRBD2	.	16	TRBV5-1	TRBJ2-5	CASSLGSGRGQETQYF	TGCGCCAGCAGCTTGGGTAGCGGGAGAGGGCAAGAGACCCAGTACTTC
.	few	14	TRBV20-1	TRBJ1-3	CSARTGGSGNTIYF	TGCAGTGCTAGAACGGGGGGCTCTGGAAACACCATATATTTT
.	few	15	TRBV5-1	TRBJ2-3	CASSLSGALGDTQYF	TGCGCCAGCAGCTTGTCAGGGGCCCTCGGAGATACGCAGTATTTT
.	few	13	TRBV7-2	TRBJ2-1	CASSLVANRAQFF	TGTGCCAGCAGCCTCGTCGCTAACCGGGCCCAGTTCTTC